Listed here are 22 T cell receptor beta chains from one sample, sequenced in a study of regulatory T cells in long-lasting Graves disease. The time point here: newly diagnosed GD, antithyroid drugs for less than 3 months. PBMC-extracted RNA yielded the TCR library. For TCR beta, libraries came from iRepertoire HTBI primers and Arm-PCR of CDR3 regions. One entry per CDR3 protein results from TCRdb running MiXCR on the multiplex PCR reads. The profile shows 360,000 or so distinct CDR3 sequences, 12% of them singletons. The data also belong to a second study, concerning T cells in Graves' hyperthyroidism and ophthalmopathy.

The sample consisted of peripheral blood mononuclear cells (PBMCs), taken at new diagnosis, from a patient treated with antithyroid drugs. Source of these receptors: a woman in her late teens or twenties with Graves disease.

This clonotype was observed a few times. This chain connects TRBV5-1 to TRBJ2-1, with 8 bases that match TRBD2. The CDR3 has 18 residues. V was pared by 4 bases and J by 0 bases, with 12 bases of the junction left unmatched. Germline-derived CDR1 and CDR2 are SGHRS and YFSETQ. For the CDR3, the DNA is TGCGCCAGCAGCCCGCGATGGACTAGCCGGAGCTCCTACAATGAGCAGTTCTTC. This sequence encodes CASSPRWTSRSSYNEQFF. Variable domain in full (rest from reference TRBV5-1 and TRBJ2-1): KAGVTQTPRYLIKTRGQQVTLSCSPISGHRSVSWYQQTPGQGLQFLFEYFSETQRNKGNFPGRFSGRQFSNSRSEMNVSTLELGDSALYLCASSPRWTSRSSYNEQFFGPGTRLTVL.

Ten or more counts support this clonotype. J is TRBJ2-3 and V is TRBV10-3, with D tentatively TRBD1 (6 bases). Germline CDR1 and CDR2: ENHRY and SYGVKD. Trimming took off 10 bases at V and 0 bases at J, with 20 bases between the two ends. CDR3 size: 16 residues. The CDR3 bases are TGTGCCACCAAACCTAACAGGGAGACGAGCACAGATACGCAGTATTTT. Its protein product is CATKPNRETSTDTQYF.

This clonotype was detected many times. This chain links TRBV6-1 with TRBJ1-2; TRBD1 is a possible D gene (6 bases). The CDR3 loop spans 12 amino acids. CDR1 and CDR2 (germline): MNHNS, SASEGT. Trimming shortened V by 6 bases and J by 13 bases, and 18 bases separated the two germline ends. The CDR3 loop reads CASSPTGPAFTF. The CDR3 DNA is TGTGCCAGCAGCCCAACAGGGCCAGCATTCACCTTC.

Comment on this clonotype: This may stem from a read error, because a much larger clone lies one nucleotide away. Because it lacks the conserved phenylalanine or tryptophan at the end, this CDR3 is likely a read error. The V call is TRBV29-1, the J call TRBJ2-1; TRBD1 might be the D (5 bases). CDR3 size: 12 residues. The germline gives CDR1 SQVTM, CDR2 ANQGSEA. The ends were cut back, 4 bases at V and 6 bases at J, with 10 bases in the middle. The CDR3 DNA reads TGCAGCGTTGCTCGCAGGGCCAATGAGCAGTTCCTC. Protein: CSVARRANEQFL.

At least ten counts were recorded for this clonotype. This rearrangement joins TRBV28 to TRBJ2-7; D remains unclear. V lost 6 bases, J lost 2 bases, and 8 bases lay in between. The CDR3 spans 12 residues. Per the germline V gene, CDR1 is MDHEN and CDR2 is SYDVKM. CDR3 loop: CASSVRAYEQYF. The CDR3 coding sequence is TGTGCCAGCAGCGTACGGGCCTACGAGCAGTACTTC. The variable domain in full, with the rest retrieved from reference TRBV28 and TRBJ2-7, is DVKVTQSSRYLVKRTGEKVFLECVQDMDHENMFWYRQDPGLGLRLIYFSYDVKMKEKGDIPEGYSVSREKKERFSLILESASTNQTSMYLCASSVRAYEQYFGPGTRLTVT.

There are many counts of this clonotype. This chain links TRBV6-1 with TRBJ2-6; the D gene is possibly TRBD1 (5 bases). V was pared by 6 bases and J by 0 bases, with 15 bases between. Germline values: CDR1 MNHNS, CDR2 SASEGT. This CDR3 is built from 17 residues. Here the CDR3 reads CASSRRADTSGANVLTF. CDR3 DNA: TGTGCCAGCAGCCGCAGGGCGGATACCTCTGGGGCCAACGTCCTGACTTTC.

This clonotype was seen ten or more times. The chain recombines TRBV20-1 with TRBJ1-2; D gene unclear. The germline CDR1 and CDR2 sequences are DFQATT and SNEGSKA (reference sequence). This CDR3 region has 12 residues. The CDR3 reads CIPSSANYGYTF. CDR3 DNA sequence: TGCATCCCCTCGTCGGCTAACTATGGCTACACCTTC.

This clonotype was seen at least ten times. The CDR3, as DNA: TGTGCCAGCAGCCCCTATGACAGGGGGGAGGAAAAACTGTTTTTT. Its translation is CASSPYDRGEEKLFF. V and J are TRBV7-8 and TRBJ1-4, with 9 bases aligning to TRBD1. V trimming: 5 bases; J trimming: 8 bases; junction bases outside the gene matches: 9. The CDR3 length is 15 residues. Germline V gives CDR1 SGHVS, CDR2 FQNEAQ.

This chain connects TRBV7-2 to TRBJ1-5; the D is unclear. Trimming took off 5 bases at V and 8 bases at J, with 13 bases between the two ends. The CDR3 contains 13 residues. CDR1 and CDR2 (germline): SGHTA, FQGNSA. Written as DNA, the CDR3 is TGTGCCAGCAGCCCGGGCCGGGTGGAGCCCCAGCATTTT. Residues: CASSPGRVEPQHF.

The chain has TRBV6-5 and TRBJ1-1; D perhaps matches TRBD1 (5 bases). The CDR3 length is 15 residues. Germline V gene lookup returns CDR1 MNHEY and CDR2 SVGAGI. V lost 4 bases and J 5 bases, leaving 17 bases between the germline ends. CDR3 residues: CASSSPSGPETEAFF. The CDR3 bases are TGTGCCAGCAGTTCCCCTTCGGGGCCCGAAACTGAAGCTTTCTTT.

This clonotype was observed at least ten times. V and J are TRBV7-8 and TRBJ2-7, with D tentatively TRBD1 (5 bases). The CDR3 consists of 16 residues. Germline assignment: CDR1 SGHVS and CDR2 FQNEAQ. Deletions cut 1 base from V and 2 bases from J, with 15 bases between. CDR3 in amino acids: CASSLDRQGLTYEQYF. The CDR3 bases are TGTGCCAGCAGCTTAGATCGGCAGGGCCTCACCTACGAGCAGTACTTC.

Ten or more counts support this clonotype. The chain links TRBV12-3 or TRBV12-4 to TRBJ1-5; D remains unclear. The CDR3 spans 17 residues. Trimming left V 5 bases short and J 4 bases short, with 21 bases between. The CDR3: CASSHALGYRSNQPQHF. Here the CDR3 DNA reads TGTGCCAGCAGTCACGCGTTGGGGTATAGGTCTAATCAGCCCCAGCATTTT.

J is TRBJ2-1 and V is TRBV10-3; D not resolved. Trimming left V 1 base short and J 10 bases short, with 8 bases between. CDR1 and CDR2 (germline): ENHRY, SYGVKD. The CDR3 runs to 12 residues. The CDR3 DNA follows: TGTGCCATCAGTGAGTATCGAGGAGAGCAGTTCTTC. Translation: CAISEYRGEQFF.

The chain is built from TRBV20-1 and TRBJ2-2; D is possibly TRBD2 (8 bases). V shed 3 bases and J shed 5 bases, with 13 bases lying between them. The CDR3 spans 14 residues. The V gene's germline CDR1 is DFQATT and CDR2 SNEGSKA (reference sequence). As DNA, the CDR3 is TGCAGTGCTAGCGGGAGGGACAGTACCGGGGAGCTGTTTTTT. Encoded protein: CSASGRDSTGELFF.

This clonotype was recorded many times. This CDR3 is CASSRAGGGDYNYGYTF. CDR3 DNA: TGTGCCAGCAGCCGTGCCGGGGGAGGGGATTATAACTATGGCTACACCTTC. The rearrangement uses TRBV11-2 and TRBJ1-2; maybe TRBD1 (5 bases). The V end was cut by 5 bases, the J end by 1 base, with 20 bases between. The CDR3 contains 17 residues. CDR1 and CDR2 (germline): SGHAT, FQNNGV.

The CDR3 here is CACRQVGDTQYF. DNA for the CDR3: TGTGCCTGCCGTCAGGTGGGGGATACGCAGTATTTT. The rearrangement joins TRBV12-3 or TRBV12-4 to TRBJ2-3; the D is unclear. The CDR3 sequence is 12 residues long. Trimming took off 11 bases at V and 6 bases at J, with 15 bases between the two ends.

This clonotype was detected ten times or more. This chain connects TRBV7-2 to TRBJ2-3; possibly TRBD2 for D (5 bases). The CDR3 consists of 18 residues. V was cut by 4 bases and J by 2 bases, with 22 bases left in between. The V gene's germline CDR1 is SGHTA and CDR2 FQGNSA. CDR3 in amino acids: CASSSNPHGVISTDTQYF. CDR3 in DNA: TGTGCCAGCAGCTCTAACCCCCACGGGGTTATATCCACAGATACGCAGTATTTT.

The chain combines TRBV3-1 with TRBJ2-6, with D unresolved. The V gene lost 2 bases and the J gene lost 0 bases, with 11 bases spanning the gap. This CDR3 spans 17 amino acids. Germline V gene lookup returns CDR1 LGHDT and CDR2 YNNKEL (reference sequence). This CDR3 reads CASSQFPKSSGANVLTF. The DNA of the CDR3 is TGTGCCAGCAGCCAATTTCCAAAGAGCTCTGGGGCCAACGTCCTGACTTTC.

In this sample, this clonotype turned up many times. V gene TRBV7-2 combines with J gene TRBJ2-3; D is tentatively TRBD1 or TRBD2 (6 bases each). The V end lost 6 bases, the J end lost 6 bases, and 16 bases lay between the germline ends. CDR1 is SGHTA and CDR2 is FQGNSA in the germline V gene. This CDR3 has 14 residues. CDR3 loop: CASRRQGGSDTQYF. CDR3 DNA sequence: TGTGCCAGCAGAAGACAAGGGGGGTCCGATACGCAGTATTTT.

The table lists this clonotype with a few counts. The chain has TRBV18 and TRBJ1-2; D is undetermined. Germline V CDR1 and CDR2: KGHSH, LQKENI. The CDR3 has 12 amino acids. Trimming shortened V by 0 bases and J by 8 bases, and 7 bases separated the two germline ends. CDR3 protein: CASSPPGLGYTF. The DNA for the CDR3 is TGTGCCAGCTCACCACCTGGGCTCGGCTACACCTTC.

The chain carries TRBV4-3 and TRBJ1-1, with no clear D. The CDR3 sequence is 14 residues long. Germline values: CDR1 LGHNA, CDR2 YSLEER. V was shortened by 0 bases and J by 8 bases, with 13 bases between the two germline ends. CDR3 in DNA: TGCGCCAGCAGCCAAGATCTGCTGGGTTTGGAAGCTTTCTTT. Protein sequence: CASSQDLLGLEAFF.

V and J are TRBV11-2 and TRBJ1-1; TRBD1 aligns across 11 bases. Germline V gives CDR1 SGHAT, CDR2 FQNNGV. The ends lost 5 bases at V and 11 bases at J; junction bases unmatched: 10. The length of the CDR3 is 14 residues. The CDR3 is CASSQGTGGQLAFF. The CDR3 nucleotides are TGTGCCAGCAGCCAAGGGACAGGGGGACAACTGGCTTTCTTT. The variable domain in full, with the rest retrieved from reference TRBV11-2 and TRBJ1-1, is EAGVAQSPRYKIIEKRQSVAFWCNPISGHATLYWYQQILGQGPKLLIQFQNNGVVDDSQLPKDRFSAERLKGVDSTLKIQPAKLEDSAVYLCASSQGTGGQLAFFGQGTRLTVV.